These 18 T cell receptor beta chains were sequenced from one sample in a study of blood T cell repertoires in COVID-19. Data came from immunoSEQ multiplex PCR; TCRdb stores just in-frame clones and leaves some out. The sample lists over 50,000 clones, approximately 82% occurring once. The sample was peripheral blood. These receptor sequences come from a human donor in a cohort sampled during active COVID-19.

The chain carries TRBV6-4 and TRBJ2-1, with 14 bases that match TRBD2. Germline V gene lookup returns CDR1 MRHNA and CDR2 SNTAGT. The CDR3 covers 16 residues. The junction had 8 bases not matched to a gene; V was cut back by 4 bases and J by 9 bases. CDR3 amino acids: CASSAQGLAGVGEQFF. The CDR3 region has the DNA TGTGCCAGCAGTGCCCAGGGACTAGCGGGAGTAGGTGAGCAGTTCTTC.

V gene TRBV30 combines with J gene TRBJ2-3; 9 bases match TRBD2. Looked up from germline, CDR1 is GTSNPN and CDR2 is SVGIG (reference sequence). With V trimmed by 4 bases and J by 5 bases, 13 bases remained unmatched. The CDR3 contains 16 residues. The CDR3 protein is CAWNGGSGGPGDTQYF. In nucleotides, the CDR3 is TGTGCCTGGAATGGGGGAAGCGGGGGGCCGGGAGATACGCAGTATTTT.

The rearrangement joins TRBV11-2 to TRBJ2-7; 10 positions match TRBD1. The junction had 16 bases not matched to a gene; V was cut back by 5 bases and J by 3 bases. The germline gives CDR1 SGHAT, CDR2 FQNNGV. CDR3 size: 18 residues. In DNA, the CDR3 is TGTGCCAGCAGCCCAATCCTCCGGGACAGGGGTCGGAACTACGAGCAGTACTTC. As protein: CASSPILRDRGRNYEQYF.

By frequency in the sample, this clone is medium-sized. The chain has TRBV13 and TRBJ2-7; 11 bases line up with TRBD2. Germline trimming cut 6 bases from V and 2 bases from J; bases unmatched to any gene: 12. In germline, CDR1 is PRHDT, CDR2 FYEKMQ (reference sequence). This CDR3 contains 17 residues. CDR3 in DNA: TGTGCCAGCAGTGGACTGCCTTCTAGCGGGGGGCCCTACGAGCAGTACTTC. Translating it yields CASSGLPSSGGPYEQYF.

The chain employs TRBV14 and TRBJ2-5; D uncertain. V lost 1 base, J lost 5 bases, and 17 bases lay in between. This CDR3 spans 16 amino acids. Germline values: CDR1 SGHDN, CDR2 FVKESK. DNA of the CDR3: TGTGCCAGCAGCCAAGGTTGGGCATCCTCACGGGAGACCCAGTACTTC. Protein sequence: CASSQGWASSRETQYF.

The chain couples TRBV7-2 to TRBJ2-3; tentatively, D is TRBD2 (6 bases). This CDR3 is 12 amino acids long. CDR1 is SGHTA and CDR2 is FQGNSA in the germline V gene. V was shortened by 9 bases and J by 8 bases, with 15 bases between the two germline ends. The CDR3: CASAIGGATQYF. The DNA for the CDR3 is TGTGCCAGTGCGATTGGCGGGGCTACGCAGTATTTT.

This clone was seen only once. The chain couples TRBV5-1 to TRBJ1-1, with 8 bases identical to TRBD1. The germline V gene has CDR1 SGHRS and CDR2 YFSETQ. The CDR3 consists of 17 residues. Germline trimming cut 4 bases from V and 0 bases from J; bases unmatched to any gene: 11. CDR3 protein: CASSPQGRQGLNTEAFF. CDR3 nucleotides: TGCGCCAGCAGCCCCCAAGGTCGACAGGGGTTGAACACTGAAGCTTTCTTT. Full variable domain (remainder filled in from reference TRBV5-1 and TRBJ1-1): KAGVTQTPRYLIKTRGQQVTLSCSPISGHRSVSWYQQTPGQGLQFLFEYFSETQRNKGNFPGRFSGRQFSNSRSEMNVSTLELGDSALYLCASSPQGRQGLNTEAFFGQGTRLTVV.

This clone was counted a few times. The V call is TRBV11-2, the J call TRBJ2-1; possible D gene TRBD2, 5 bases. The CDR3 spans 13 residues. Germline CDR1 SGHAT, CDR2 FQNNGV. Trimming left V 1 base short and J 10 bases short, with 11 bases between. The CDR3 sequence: CASSLVPGIEQFF. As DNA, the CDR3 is TGTGCCAGCAGCTTAGTTCCCGGGATCGAGCAGTTCTTC.

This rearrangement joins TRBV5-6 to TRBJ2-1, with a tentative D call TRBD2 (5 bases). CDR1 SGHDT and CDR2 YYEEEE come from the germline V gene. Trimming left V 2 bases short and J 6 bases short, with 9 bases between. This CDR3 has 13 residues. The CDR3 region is CASSFRGGNEQFF. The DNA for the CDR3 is TGTGCCAGCAGCTTCCGGGGTGGCAATGAGCAGTTCTTC.

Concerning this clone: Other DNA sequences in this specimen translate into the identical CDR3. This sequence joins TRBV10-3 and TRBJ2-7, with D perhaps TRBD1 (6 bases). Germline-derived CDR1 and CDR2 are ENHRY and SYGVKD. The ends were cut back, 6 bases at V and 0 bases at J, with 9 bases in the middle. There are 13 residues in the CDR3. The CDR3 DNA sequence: TGTGCCATCAGCGGACAGTCCTCCTACGAGCAGTACTTC. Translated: CAISGQSSYEQYF.

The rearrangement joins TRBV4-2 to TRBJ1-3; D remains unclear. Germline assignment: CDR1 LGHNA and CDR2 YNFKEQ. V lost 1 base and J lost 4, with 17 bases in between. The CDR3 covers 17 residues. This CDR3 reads CASSQGDRTLSGNTIYF. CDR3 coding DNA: TGTGCCAGCAGCCAAGGGGATCGGACTCTCTCCGGAAACACCATATATTTT.

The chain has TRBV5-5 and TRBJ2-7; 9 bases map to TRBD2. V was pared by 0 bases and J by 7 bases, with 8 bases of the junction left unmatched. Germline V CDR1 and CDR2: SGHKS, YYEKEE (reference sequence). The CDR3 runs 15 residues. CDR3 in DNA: TGTGCCAGCAGCTTGGTTGGGACTAGCTCTCGTGAGCAGTACTTC. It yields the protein CASSLVGTSSREQYF. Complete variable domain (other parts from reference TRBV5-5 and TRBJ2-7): DAGVTQSPTHLIKTRGQQVTLRCSPISGHKSVSWYQQVLGQGPQFIFQYYEKEERGRGNFPDRFSARQFPNYSSELNVNALLLGDSALYLCASSLVGTSSREQYFGPGTRLTVT.

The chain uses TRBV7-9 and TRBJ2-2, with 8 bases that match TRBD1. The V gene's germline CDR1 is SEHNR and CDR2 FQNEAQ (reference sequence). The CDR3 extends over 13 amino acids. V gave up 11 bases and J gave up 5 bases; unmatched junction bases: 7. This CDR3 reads CARPRGQTGELFF. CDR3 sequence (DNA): TGTGCCCGACCCAGGGGGCAAACCGGGGAGCTGTTTTTT.

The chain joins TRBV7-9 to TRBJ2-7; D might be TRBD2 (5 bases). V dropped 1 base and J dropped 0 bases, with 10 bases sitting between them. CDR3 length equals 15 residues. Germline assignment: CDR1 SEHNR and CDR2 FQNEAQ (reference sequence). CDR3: CASSLGGISSYEQYF. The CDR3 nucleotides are TGTGCCAGCAGCTTAGGAGGGATTAGCTCCTACGAGCAGTACTTC.

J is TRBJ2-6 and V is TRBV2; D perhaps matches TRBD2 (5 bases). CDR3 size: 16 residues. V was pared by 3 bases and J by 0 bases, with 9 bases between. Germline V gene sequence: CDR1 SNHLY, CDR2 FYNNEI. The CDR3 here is CASSDWGDSGANVLTF. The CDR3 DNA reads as TGTGCCAGCAGTGATTGGGGAGACTCTGGGGCCAACGTCCTGACTTTC. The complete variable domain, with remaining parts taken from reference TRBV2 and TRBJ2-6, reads EPEVTQTPSHQVTQMGQEVILRCVPISNHLYFYWYRQILGQKVEFLVSFYNNEISEKSEIFDDQFSVERPDGSNFTLKIRSTKLEDSAMYFCASSDWGDSGANVLTFGAGSRLTVL.

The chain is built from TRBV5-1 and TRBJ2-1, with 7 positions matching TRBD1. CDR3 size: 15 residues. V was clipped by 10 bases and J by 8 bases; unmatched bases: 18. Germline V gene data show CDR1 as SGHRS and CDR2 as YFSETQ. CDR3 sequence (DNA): TGCGCCTCCTACCGGGACAGTGGAGGCTTGTATGAGCAGTTCTTC. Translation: CASYRDSGGLYEQFF. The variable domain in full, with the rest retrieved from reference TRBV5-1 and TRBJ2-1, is KAGVTQTPRYLIKTRGQQVTLSCSPISGHRSVSWYQQTPGQGLQFLFEYFSETQRNKGNFPGRFSGRQFSNSRSEMNVSTLELGDSALYLCASYRDSGGLYEQFFGPGTRLTVL.

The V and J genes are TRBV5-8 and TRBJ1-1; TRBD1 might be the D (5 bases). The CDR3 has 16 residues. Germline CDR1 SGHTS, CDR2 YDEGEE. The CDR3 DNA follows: TGTGCGATAGATCCGCGGGGGACTTTTTTGAACACTGAAGCTTTCTTT. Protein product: CAIDPRGTFLNTEAFF.

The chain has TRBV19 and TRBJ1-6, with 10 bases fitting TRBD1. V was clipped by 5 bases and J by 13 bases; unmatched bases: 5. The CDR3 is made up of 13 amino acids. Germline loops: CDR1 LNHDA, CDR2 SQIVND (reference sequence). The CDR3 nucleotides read TGTGCCAGTAGTCGGGGGACAGGGGTGCCCCTCCACTTT. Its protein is CASSRGTGVPLHF.